This TCR beta chain was identified during a study of spatial heterogeneity in lung cancer. This clonotype was seen at least ten times. As to time point: blood at routine non-recurrence follow-up after resection. Sequencing was performed on whole RNA extracted from tumor and nontumor lung tissue, or from frozen PBMC, and the material was left unsorted. The CDR3 extends over 16 amino acids. The V and J ends lost 0 bases and 7 bases respectively, with 18 bases between them. The germline V gene encodes CDR1 MNHEY and CDR2 SVGAGI. TCRdb fed the 5' RACE reads into MiXCR, producing one record per CDR3 protein. The data show around 47,000 distinct CDR3 sequences, under 8% seen once.

Specimen: PBMCs, collected at follow-up. The sequence was collected from a female donor with early-stage non-small cell lung cancer. The chain employs TRBV6-5 and TRBJ1-2; the D gene is possibly TRBD1 (5 bases). This CDR3 reads CASSYSIGRGISGYTF. In DNA, the CDR3 is TGTGCCAGCAGTTACTCGATCGGTCGGGGGATCTCTGGCTACACCTTC.